One and the same sample provided the 22 T cell receptor beta chains below, sequenced in a study of graft-versus-host responses after intestinal transplantation. These receptors' targets are unknown. Profiling relied on immunoSEQ multiplex PCR, and the TCRdb table lists in-frame clones only, not all of them. The table shows 90,000 to 100,000 clones, with about 91% occurring only once. The source material was unstimulated CD8+ T cells sorted from spleen or lymph node cells, sampled before intestinal transplant. The receptors originated from a human donor who received an intestinal transplant.

The rearrangement joins TRBV4-3 to TRBJ2-7, with 11 nucleotides matching TRBD1. Trimming cost V 5 bases and J 3 bases; bases outside gene matches: 3. The germline CDR1 and CDR2 sequences are LGHNA and YSLEER. The CDR3 has 14 amino acids. The CDR3 here is CASSSGTGGYEQYF. The CDR3 nucleotides read TGCGCCAGCAGCTCCGGGACAGGGGGCTACGAGCAGTACTTC.

The V call is TRBV5-6, the J call TRBJ1-6, with a possible D match to TRBD1 (5 bases). This CDR3 is built from 14 residues. CDR1 and CDR2 (germline): SGHDT, YYEEEE. Deletions cut 2 bases from V and 9 bases from J, with 12 bases between. The CDR3 here is CASSFPQDSSPLHF. DNA for the CDR3: TGTGCCAGCAGCTTCCCACAGGATAGTTCACCCCTCCACTTT.

This clone was picked up one time. Other DNA sequences in this specimen translate into the identical CDR3. For the CDR3, the DNA is TGTGCCTGGAGTGGATACAGGGGACGGGAGACCCAGTACTTC. The encoded protein is CAWSGYRGRETQYF. The chain combines TRBV30 with TRBJ2-5, with 7 bases matching TRBD1. Germline CDR1 GTSNPN, CDR2 SVGIG (reference sequence). V trimming: 1 base; J trimming: 5 bases; junction bases outside the gene matches: 7. CDR3 length: 14 amino acids.

The chain combines TRBV10-1 with TRBJ2-3; 11 bases are shared with TRBD2. Germline CDR1 is WNHNN and CDR2 is SYGVQD (reference sequence). The CDR3 is made up of 14 amino acids. J gave up 4 bases and V 7 bases, and 4 bases lay outside the gene matches. The DNA of the CDR3 is TGCGCCAGCAAGGCTAGCGGGGGGTCAGATACGCAGTATTTT. Encoded protein: CASKASGGSDTQYF.

This clone was found once. The chain uses TRBV28 and TRBJ1-1; the match to TRBD1 covers 9 bases. Looked up from germline, CDR1 is MDHEN and CDR2 is SYDVKM. This CDR3 comprises 14 residues. V lost 3 bases, J lost 4 bases, and 3 bases stayed unmatched. The CDR3, as DNA: TGTGCCAGCAGTTTGGACAGGGGCGCCACTGAAGCTTTCTTT. It translates to CASSLDRGATEAFF.

The chain is built from TRBV5-1 and TRBJ1-5; 10 positions match TRBD1. Germline CDR1 SGHRS, CDR2 YFSETQ. V lost 4 bases to trimming and J lost 7 bases; unmatched junction nucleotides: 5. The length of the CDR3 is 14 residues. The CDR3 here is CASSPGQGWQPQHF. The DNA of the CDR3 is TGCGCCAGCAGCCCGGGACAGGGGTGGCAGCCCCAGCATTTT.

CDR3 DNA: TGTGCCAGCAGCGGGCCAGATACGCAGTATTTT. This codes for CASSGPDTQYF. V gene TRBV7-9 combines with J gene TRBJ2-3; D not resolved. V shed 5 bases and J shed 4 bases, with 4 bases lying between them. Per the germline V gene, CDR1 is SEHNR and CDR2 is FQNEAQ (reference sequence). The CDR3 has 11 residues.

The V and J genes are TRBV6-5 and TRBJ1-4; 11 positions agree with TRBD1. J gave up 7 bases and V 4 bases, and 8 bases lay outside the gene matches. Germline CDR1 MNHEY, CDR2 SVGAGI. This CDR3 spans 16 amino acids. CDR3 protein: CASSFWTGGASEKLFF. The CDR3 DNA is TGTGCCAGCAGTTTCTGGACAGGGGGCGCATCTGAAAAACTGTTTTTT.

This chain uses TRBV12-5 with TRBJ2-2; 8 bases are a match to TRBD2. V lost 3 bases and J lost 0; bases outside the gene matches: 0. CDR1 is LGHNT and CDR2 is FRNRAP in the germline V gene. This CDR3 comprises 15 residues. This chain's CDR3 is CASGFSGTNTGELFF. The DNA for the CDR3 is TGTGCTAGTGGTTTTAGCGGGACGAACACCGGGGAGCTGTTTTTT.

This clone showed up just once. This chain links TRBV28 with TRBJ2-5; 9 nucleotides line up with TRBD1. V was pared by 6 bases and J by 4 bases, with 6 bases of the junction left unmatched. The germline CDR1 and CDR2 sequences are MDHEN and SYDVKM. The CDR3 has 14 amino acids. The CDR3 sequence: CASRPTGGGETQYF. CDR3 sequence (DNA): TGTGCCAGCAGGCCGACAGGGGGTGGAGAGACCCAGTACTTC.

Only a few counts were recorded for this clone. The V call is TRBV6-5, the J call TRBJ1-2, with 7 bases identical to TRBD1. The CDR3 spans 14 residues. Germline CDR1 reads MNHEY; CDR2 reads SVGAGI. V trimming: 6 bases; J trimming: 4 bases; junction bases outside the gene matches: 8. The CDR3 DNA follows: TGTGCCAGCAGCCCGACAGGGTTTGTCTATGGCTACACCTTC. This encodes CASSPTGFVYGYTF.

The rearrangement uses TRBV6-1 and TRBJ2-2; D may be TRBD1 (5 bases). V shed 4 bases and J shed 7 bases, with 10 bases lying between them. Looked up from germline, CDR1 is MNHNS and CDR2 is SASEGT. The CDR3 runs 13 residues. Here the CDR3 reads CASSAPGNGELFF. The CDR3 DNA reads as TGTGCCAGCAGTGCTCCAGGGAACGGGGAGCTGTTTTTT.

V gene TRBV19 combines with J gene TRBJ2-7; TRBD2 might be the D (6 bases). The V end was cut by 4 bases, the J end by 3 bases, with 13 bases between. The CDR3 is made up of 14 amino acids. The germline V gene has CDR1 LNHDA and CDR2 SQIVND (reference sequence). Written as DNA, the CDR3 is TGTGCCAGTAGTACGCTGGCGGAGGGCTACGAGCAGTACTTC. Translating it yields CASSTLAEGYEQYF.

In this sample, this clone turned up a few times. This rearrangement joins TRBV5-4 to TRBJ2-7, with 9 nucleotides matching TRBD1. This CDR3 is built from 16 residues. The trim removed 4 bases at V and 3 bases at J, leaving 11 bases unmatched. Germline V gene sequence: CDR1 SGHNT, CDR2 YYREEE (reference sequence). CDR3: CASSHQVGTGSYEQYF. CDR3 nucleotide sequence: TGTGCCAGCAGCCATCAGGTGGGGACAGGGAGCTACGAGCAGTACTTC.

This chain links TRBV30 with TRBJ2-7; D is perhaps TRBD1 (6 bases). The CDR3 spans 12 residues. The ends were cut back, 4 bases at V and 0 bases at J, with 7 bases in the middle. Per germline, CDR1 GTSNPN and CDR2 SVGIG (reference sequence). CDR3 in DNA: TGTGCCTGGACGGACAGCTCCTACGAGCAGTACTTC. It codes for CAWTDSSYEQYF. The full variable domain, completed using reference TRBV30 and TRBJ2-7, is SQTIHQWPATLVQPVGSPLSLECTVEGTSNPNLYWYRQAAGRGLQLLFYSVGIGQISSEVPQNLSASRPQDRQFILSSKKLLLSDSGFYLCAWTDSSYEQYFGPGTRLTVT.

This CDR3 is CASSLRGGTEAFF. CDR3 bases: TGTGCCAGCAGCTTAAGGGGGGGCACTGAAGCTTTCTTT. The chain couples TRBV7-3 to TRBJ1-1, with a weak D call TRBD1 (5 bases). The V gene's germline CDR1 is SGHTA and CDR2 FQGTGA. The CDR3 consists of 13 residues. V gave up 1 base and J gave up 4 bases, with 7 bases separating them.

The gene calls are TRBV6-5 and TRBJ1-1; 7 nucleotides align to TRBD1. V shed 5 bases and J 5 bases; nucleotides not matched to a gene: 11. Germline CDR1 reads MNHEY; CDR2 reads SVGAGI. The CDR3 extends over 15 amino acids. This chain's CDR3 is CASSPGTALRTEAFF. The CDR3 DNA reads TGTGCCAGCAGTCCCGGGACAGCCCTGAGGACTGAAGCTTTCTTT.

V usage is TRBV27 and J usage is TRBJ1-5, with 7 bases that match TRBD1. CDR3 length: 12 residues. Germline V gives CDR1 MNHEY, CDR2 SMNVEV (reference sequence). After removal of 4 bases from V and 7 bases from J, the junction contained 1 base not matched to a gene. For the CDR3, the DNA is TGTGCCAGCAGTTACAGGGGCCAGCCCCAGCATTTT. It translates to CASSYRGQPQHF.

The chain employs TRBV7-2 and TRBJ2-7, with a tentative D call TRBD1 (5 bases). The CDR3 totals 15 residues. V was shortened by 5 bases and J by 0 bases, with 14 bases between the two germline ends. Germline-derived CDR1 and CDR2 are SGHTA and FQGNSA. The CDR3, as DNA: TGTGCCAGCAGCCCCCCCTTTGACAGCTCCTACGAGCAGTACTTC. It translates to CASSPPFDSSYEQYF.

The chain uses TRBV15 and TRBJ1-4; 8 nucleotides line up with TRBD1. Germline V gene data show CDR1 as LNHNV and CDR2 as YYDKDF (reference sequence). Germline trimming cut 5 bases from V and 5 bases from J; bases unmatched to any gene: 7. CDR3 length: 15 residues. CDR3: CATSVNRDRNEKLFF. The CDR3 DNA reads TGTGCCACCAGCGTGAACCGGGACAGGAATGAAAAACTGTTTTTT.

This clone was observed a handful of times. The gene calls are TRBV4-3 and TRBJ1-1, with D uncertain. Germline assignment: CDR1 LGHNA and CDR2 YSLEER. CDR3 length equals 13 residues. V was pared by 0 bases and J by 11 bases, with 13 bases between. This CDR3 is CASSQDRSEEAFF. In DNA, the CDR3 is TGCGCCAGCAGCCAAGATCGGTCCGAAGAGGCTTTCTTT.

J is TRBJ2-5 and V is TRBV10-3; maybe TRBD2 (6 bases). Germline CDR1 and CDR2: ENHRY and SYGVKD. CDR3 length: 12 amino acids. V lost 6 bases and J lost 3, with 8 bases in between. CDR3 DNA sequence: TGTGCCATCAGGGGACTTAAAGAGACCCAGTACTTC. The encoded protein is CAIRGLKETQYF.